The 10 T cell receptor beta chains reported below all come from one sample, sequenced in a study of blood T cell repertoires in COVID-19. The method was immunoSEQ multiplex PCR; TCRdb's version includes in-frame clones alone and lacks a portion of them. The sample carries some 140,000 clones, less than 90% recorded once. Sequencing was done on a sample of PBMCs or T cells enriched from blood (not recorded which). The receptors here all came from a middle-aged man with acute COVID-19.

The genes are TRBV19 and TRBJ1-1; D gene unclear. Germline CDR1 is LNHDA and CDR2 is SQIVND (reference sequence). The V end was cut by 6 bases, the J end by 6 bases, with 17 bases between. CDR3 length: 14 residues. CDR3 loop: CASRARGEEPEAFF. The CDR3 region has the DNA TGTGCCAGTAGAGCCCGGGGTGAAGAGCCTGAAGCTTTCTTT. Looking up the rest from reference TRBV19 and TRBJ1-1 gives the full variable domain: DGGITQSPKYLFRKEGQNVTLSCEQNLNHDAMYWYRQDPGQGLRLIYYSQIVNDFQKGDIAEGYSVSREKKESFPLTVTSAQKNPTAFYLCASRARGEEPEAFFGQGTRLTVV.

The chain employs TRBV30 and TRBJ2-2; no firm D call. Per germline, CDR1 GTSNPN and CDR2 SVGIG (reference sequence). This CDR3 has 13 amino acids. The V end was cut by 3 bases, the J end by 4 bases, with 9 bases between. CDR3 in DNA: TGTGCCTGGAGCCTTCTTAGCACCGGGGAGCTGTTTTTT. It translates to CAWSLLSTGELFF.

The CDR3 loop is CASSLDSASGNTIYF. The DNA of the CDR3 is TGCGCCAGCAGCCTAGACAGCGCCTCTGGAAACACCATATATTTT. V gene TRBV4-1 combines with J gene TRBJ1-3; TRBD1 is a possible D gene (5 bases). CDR1 is MGHRA and CDR2 is YSYEKL in the germline V gene. The length of the CDR3 is 15 residues. Trimming shortened V by 4 bases and J by 0 bases, and 10 bases separated the two germline ends.

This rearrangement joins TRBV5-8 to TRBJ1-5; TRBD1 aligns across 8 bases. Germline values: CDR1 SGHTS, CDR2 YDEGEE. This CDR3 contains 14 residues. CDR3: CASWGGQDNQPQHF. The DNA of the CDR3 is TGTGCTTCGTGGGGGGGACAGGACAATCAGCCCCAGCATTTT.

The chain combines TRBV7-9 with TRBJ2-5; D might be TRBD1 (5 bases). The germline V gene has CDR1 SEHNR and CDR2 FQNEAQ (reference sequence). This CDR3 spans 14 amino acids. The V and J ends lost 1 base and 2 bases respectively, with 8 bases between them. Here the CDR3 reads CASSLVGLQETQYF. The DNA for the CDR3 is TGTGCCAGCAGCTTAGTGGGGCTTCAAGAGACCCAGTACTTC.

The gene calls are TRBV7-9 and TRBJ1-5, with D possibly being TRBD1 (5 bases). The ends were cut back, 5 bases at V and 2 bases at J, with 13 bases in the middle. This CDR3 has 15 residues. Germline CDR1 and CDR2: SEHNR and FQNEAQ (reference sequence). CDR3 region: CASSHDSERNQPQHF. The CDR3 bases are TGTGCCAGCAGCCATGACAGTGAACGCAATCAGCCCCAGCATTTT. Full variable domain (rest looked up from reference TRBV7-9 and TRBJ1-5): DTGVSQNPRHKITKRGQNVTFRCDPISEHNRLYWYRQTLGQGPEFLTYFQNEAQLEKSRLLSDRFSAERPKGSFSTLEIQRTEQGDSAMYLCASSHDSERNQPQHFGDGTRLSIL.

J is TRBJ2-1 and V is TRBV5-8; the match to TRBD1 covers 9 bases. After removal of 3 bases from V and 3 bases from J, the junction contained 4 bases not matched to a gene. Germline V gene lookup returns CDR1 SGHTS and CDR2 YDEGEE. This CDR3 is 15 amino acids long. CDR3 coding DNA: TGTGCCAGCAGCTCAACAGGGGGCAACTACAATGAGCAGTTCTTC. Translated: CASSSTGGNYNEQFF. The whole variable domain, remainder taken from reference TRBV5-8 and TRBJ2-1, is EAGVTQSPTHLIKTRGQQATLRCSPISGHTSVYWYQQALGLGLQFLLWYDEGEERNRGNFPPRFSGRQFPNYSSELNVNALELEDSALYLCASSSTGGNYNEQFFGPGTRLTVL.

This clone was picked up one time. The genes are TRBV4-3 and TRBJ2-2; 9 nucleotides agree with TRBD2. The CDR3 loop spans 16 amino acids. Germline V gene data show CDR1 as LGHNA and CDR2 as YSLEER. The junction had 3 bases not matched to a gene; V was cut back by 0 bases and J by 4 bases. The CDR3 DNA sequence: TGCGCCAGCAGCCAAGATCTACTAGCGGGCACCGGGGAGCTGTTTTTT. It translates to CASSQDLLAGTGELFF.

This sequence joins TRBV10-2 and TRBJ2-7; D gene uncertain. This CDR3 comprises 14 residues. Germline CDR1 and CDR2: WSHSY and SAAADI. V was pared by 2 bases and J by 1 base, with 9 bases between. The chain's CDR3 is CASSEDWISYEQYF. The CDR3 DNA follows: TGCGCCAGCAGTGAGGACTGGATTTCCTACGAGCAGTACTTC.

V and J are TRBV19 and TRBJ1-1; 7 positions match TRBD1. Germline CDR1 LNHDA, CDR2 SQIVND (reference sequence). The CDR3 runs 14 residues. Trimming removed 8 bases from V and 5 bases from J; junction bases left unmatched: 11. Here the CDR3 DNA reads TGTGCCAGTCGTCCAGACAGGGACTTAACTGAAGCTTTCTTT. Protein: CASRPDRDLTEAFF.